This T cell receptor (beta chain) was obtained from a study of cytomegalovirus exposure and HLA in healthy donors. This clone came up once. The V end lost 0 bases, the J end lost 2 bases, and 11 bases lay between the germline ends. Germline lookup yields CDR1 MGHRA and CDR2 YSYEKL. The CDR3 runs to 15 residues. The study ran its PCR with 60 Vbeta and 13 Jbeta primers. Using immunoSEQ multiplex PCR, the repertoire was profiled, and TCRdb retains in-frame clones only, with some absent. This sample has roughly 190,000 clones, with 75% to 85% found just once. The sample was PBMCs. The receptor's source is a woman aged 50 to 60 in good health and CMV-seronegative. The J gene is TRBJ2-7, the V gene TRBV4-1; D is possibly TRBD1 (6 bases). The CDR3 nucleotides are TGCGCCAGCAGCCAAGATCGGACAGCCACCTACGAGCAGTACTTC. It yields the protein CASSQDRTATYEQYF.